This TCR beta chain was recorded in a study of T cell repertoires in cytomegalovirus infection. Study context: Both a matching HLA type and CMV infection were indicated by public TCR beta signatures.

TCRdb processed the reads anew with MiXCR; each CDR3 protein has one entry. This sample has around 450,000 distinct CDR3 sequences, with approximately 11% found just once. Trimming removed 5 bases at V and 2 bases at J, with 14 bases between. This CDR3 contains 15 residues. Germline V lookup: CDR1 MDHEN, CDR2 SYDVKM. Findings and limits, study-wide: The ex vivo response showed dominance by HLA-C-restricted CMV-specific TCR beta clonotypes. People with CMV and the relevant HLA were identified by cumulative public TCR beta family frequency.

This clonotype was recorded once. Its matching antigen is unknown. This may come from a read error, since a much larger clone is one base off. The chain has TRBV28 and TRBJ2-3; D ambiguous. The specimen sequenced was PBMCs. This TCR came from a human donor in good health (CMV status not recorded). Some clones in this sample may be carry-over from other donors' samples. Here the CDR3 reads CASSALTDITDTQYF. CDR3 coding DNA: TGTGCCAGCAGTGCTCTAACAGACATCACAGATACGCAGTATTTT. Looking up the rest from reference TRBV28 and TRBJ2-3 gives the full variable domain: DVKVTQSSRYLVKRTGEKVFLECVQDMDHENMFWYRQDPGLGLRLIYFSYDVKMKEKGDIPEGYSVSREKKERFSLILESASTNQTSMYLCASSALTDITDTQYFGPGTRLTVL.